This TCR beta chain is from a study of T cells expressing NK-cell markers. This CDR3 has 14 amino acids. CDR1 is WSHSY and CDR2 is SAAADI in the germline V gene. TCRdb reanalyzed the 5' RACE reads, giving one entry per CDR3 protein sequence and no DNA. The table lists about 150,000 distinct CDR3 sequences. This TCR came from a woman between 45 and 65 years old in good health. The chain has TRBV10-2 and TRBJ1-1; the D gene TCRdb calls, TRBD1, cannot be checked with no DNA. The sequenced sample consisted of blood T cells: a sorted CD56 or NKG2C T cell subset, CD4+ or CD8+ T cells, or bulk PBMC T cells (not recorded which). The CDR3 sequence is CASSEIGTGGEAFF.